The rows below give T cell receptor beta chains drawn from one sample of a study of CD8+CD57+ T cells in acquired aplastic anemia. Each CDR3 protein is one row after TCRdb ran MiXCR on the reads. The table has over 150,000 distinct CDR3 sequences, about two thirds seen once. The sample taken for sequencing was sorted CD4+, CD8+, or CD8+CD57+ T cells (not recorded which) from PBMCs. The origin of the receptors is a human donor with aplastic anemia. The CDR3 runs from the conserved cysteine through the conserved F or W. The D gene is left open where the match is weak. Rows give clone size only sometimes, using once, few, many, or a class for an expanded clone.

CDR3: CASSGQWTDTQYF
DNA: TGTGCCAGCAGTGGACAGTGGACAGATACGCAGTACTTT
size: .
length: 13
J: TRBJ2-3
V: TRBV2
D: .

CDR3: CASSLGTSWTGELFF
DNA: TGTGCCAGCAGCCTAGGGACCTCATGGACCGGGGAGCTGTTTTTT
size: .
length: 15
J: TRBJ2-2
V: TRBV5-4
D: .

CDR3: CASSLGSLEAFF
DNA: TGTGCCAGCAGCTTGGGTAGCCTTGAAGCTTTCTTT
size: .
length: 12
J: TRBJ1-1
V: TRBV5-6
D: .

CDR3: CASSSGLADEQFF
DNA: TGTGCCAGCAGCTCCGGACTAGCCGATGAGCAGTTCTTC
size: .
length: 13
J: TRBJ2-1
V: TRBV7-9
D: TRBD2

CDR3: CAISEDVGYYGYTF
DNA: TGTGCCATCAGTGAGGATGTGGGTTACTATGGCTACACCTTC
size: once
length: 14
J: TRBJ1-2
V: TRBV10-3
D: .

CDR3: CATSAPLDGNEQFF
DNA: TGTGCCACCAGTGCCCCCCTAGATGGCAATGAGCAGTTCTTC
size: .
length: 14
J: TRBJ2-1
V: TRBV24-1
D: .

CDR3: CASSVAGTYYGYTF
DNA: TGCGCCAGCAGTGTCGCCGGCACATACTATGGCTACACCTTC
size: .
length: 14
J: TRBJ1-2
V: TRBV10-2
D: .

CDR3: CASRNTRSGELFF
DNA: TGTGCCAGCAGAAACACGAGGTCCGGGGAGCTGTTTTTT
size: .
length: 13
J: TRBJ2-2
V: TRBV2
D: .

CDR3: CSVLLRDVGTEAFF
DNA: TGCAGCGTCCTACTCAGGGATGTTGGCACTGAAGCTTTCTTT
size: .
length: 14
J: TRBJ1-1
V: TRBV29-1
D: .

CDR3: CASSSEPGRLGEAFF
DNA: TGTGCCAGCAGCTCAGAGCCGGGACGTCTCGGTGAAGCTTTCTTT
size: .
length: 15
J: TRBJ1-1
V: TRBV7-2
D: .

CDR3: CATQTPSGNYGYTF
DNA: TGTGCCACCCAAACTCCCTCCGGGAACTATGGCTACACCTTC
size: .
length: 14
J: TRBJ1-2
V: TRBV6-5
D: .

CDR3: CASSPMVTGRTGELFF
DNA: TGCGCCAGCAGCCCTATGGTGACAGGGCGGACCGGGGAGCTGTTTTTT
size: .
length: 16
J: TRBJ2-2
V: TRBV5-1
D: TRBD1

CDR3: CASSATGPGEKLFF
DNA: TGTGCCAGCAGCGCGACAGGTCCAGGTGAAAAACTGTTTTTT
size: .
length: 14
J: TRBJ1-4
V: TRBV9
D: .

CDR3: CASSVDASGGLVYTGELFF
DNA: TGTGCCAGCAGCGTAGATGCTAGCGGGGGCCTTGTCTACACCGGGGAGCTGTTTTTT
size: .
length: 19
J: TRBJ2-2
V: TRBV9
D: TRBD2

CDR3: CSARELHRAGANVLTF
DNA: TGCAGTGCTAGAGAGCTCCATAGGGCTGGGGCCAACGTCCTGACTTTC
size: .
length: 16
J: TRBJ2-6
V: TRBV20-1
D: .

CDR3: CASSLVDRGRGTEAFF
DNA: TGTGCCAGCAGCTTAGTCGACAGGGGGCGCGGTACTGAAGCTTTCTTT
size: many
length: 16
J: TRBJ1-1
V: TRBV11-2
D: TRBD1

CDR3: CSVGDGGNTGELFF
DNA: TGCAGCGTTGGAGACGGAGGAAACACCGGGGAGCTGTTTTTT
size: .
length: 14
J: TRBJ2-2
V: TRBV29-1
D: .

CDR3: CASSSLSGRKGETQYF
DNA: TGTGCCAGCAGCTCCCTTAGCGGGAGAAAGGGGGAGACCCAGTACTTC
size: .
length: 16
J: TRBJ2-5
V: TRBV11-2
D: TRBD2

CDR3: CASSLGTAGVYEQYF
DNA: TGTGCCAGCAGCTTAGGAACGGCGGGGGTGTACGAGCAGTACTTC
size: .
length: 15
J: TRBJ2-7
V: TRBV6-4
D: TRBD2

CDR3: CASSLLGTGYETQYF
DNA: TGTGCCAGCAGCTTGTTGGGGACAGGTTATGAGACCCAGTACTTC
size: .
length: 15
J: TRBJ2-5
V: TRBV19
D: TRBD1

CDR3: CASSLKPDSNEQYF
DNA: TGTGCCAGCAGCTTAAAGCCGGACAGCAACGAGCAGTACTTC
size: many
length: 14
J: TRBJ2-7
V: TRBV13
D: .

CDR3: CASSPTAGGAGNEQFF
DNA: TGTGCCAGCAGCCCGACCGCCGGGGGGGCAGGTAATGAGCAGTTCTTC
size: .
length: 16
J: TRBJ2-1
V: TRBV25-1
D: TRBD2

CDR3: CASSVSWGEETQYF
DNA: TGTGCCAGCAGCGTTAGCTGGGGCGAGGAGACCCAGTACTTC
size: .
length: 14
J: TRBJ2-5
V: TRBV9
D: .

CDR3: CASSVGGSSYEQYF
DNA: TGTGCCAGCAGCGTTGGGGGGAGCTCCTACGAGCAGTACTTC
size: .
length: 14
J: TRBJ2-7
V: TRBV25-1
D: .

CDR3: CASSLALDGRYNEQFF
DNA: TGTGCCAGCAGCTTAGCGCTCGATGGACGTTACAATGAGCAGTTCTTC
size: many
length: 16
J: TRBJ2-1
V: TRBV7-8
D: .

CDR3: CASSHNADTQYF
DNA: TGTGCCAGTAGTCACAACGCGGATACGCAGTATTTT
size: few
length: 12
J: TRBJ2-3
V: TRBV19
D: .

CDR3: CASSLTTAVNSPLHF
DNA: TGTGCCAGCAGCTTAACCACGGCAGTTAATTCACCCCTCCACTTT
size: once
length: 15
J: TRBJ1-6
V: TRBV7-3
D: .

CDR3: CASRPGVNYGYTF
DNA: TGTGCCAGCAGACCAGGGGTTAACTATGGCTACACCTTC
size: once
length: 13
J: TRBJ1-2
V: TRBV12-3/TRBV12-4
D: .

CDR3: CSGRDSGANVLTF
DNA: TGCAGCGGAAGGGACTCTGGGGCCAACGTCCTGACTTTC
size: .
length: 13
J: TRBJ2-6
V: TRBV29-1
D: .

CDR3: CAGSERQESETQYF
DNA: TGTGCCGGCAGTGAGAGACAGGAGTCAGAGACCCAGTACTTC
size: .
length: 14
J: TRBJ2-5
V: TRBV6-4
D: .

CDR3: CASSFDRAYEQFF
DNA: TGTGCCAGTAGCTTTGACAGGGCGTATGAGCAGTTCTTC
size: few
length: 13
J: TRBJ2-1
V: TRBV7-9
D: TRBD1

CDR3: CASSEGWGGDTQYF
DNA: TGTGCCAGCAGTGAAGGGTGGGGGGGAGATACGCAGTACTTT
size: .
length: 14
J: TRBJ2-3
V: TRBV2
D: TRBD2

CDR3: CASSPREIYGYTF
DNA: TGTGCCAGCTCCCCGCGGGAGATCTATGGCTACACCTTC
size: many
length: 13
J: TRBJ1-2
V: TRBV6-2/TRBV6-3
D: .

CDR3: CASSPRTGGLTEAFF
DNA: TGTGCCAGCAGCCCGAGGACAGGGGGCCTAACTGAAGCTTTCTTT
size: .
length: 15
J: TRBJ1-1
V: TRBV5-4
D: TRBD1

CDR3: CSVVGDRGHPYEQYF
DNA: TGCAGCGTTGTGGGGGACAGGGGTCATCCCTACGAGCAGTACTTC
size: .
length: 15
J: TRBJ2-7
V: TRBV29-1
D: TRBD1

CDR3: CSVRSATSYEQYF
DNA: TGCAGCGTTCGGTCAGCTACCTCCTACGAGCAGTACTTC
size: .
length: 13
J: TRBJ2-7
V: TRBV29-1
D: .

CDR3: CASSYQGATYNEQFF
DNA: TGTGCCAGCAGCTACCAGGGGGCGACCTACAATGAGCAGTTCTTC
size: .
length: 15
J: TRBJ2-1
V: TRBV10-3
D: TRBD1

CDR3: CSVERTGDPYGYTF
DNA: TGCAGCGTTGAGAGGACAGGGGATCCCTATGGCTACACCTTC
size: .
length: 14
J: TRBJ1-2
V: TRBV29-1
D: TRBD1

CDR3: CASSIRGTSDTQYF
DNA: TGTGCCAGCAGCATCCGAGGGACTAGCGATACGCAGTATTTT
size: .
length: 14
J: TRBJ2-3
V: TRBV14
D: TRBD2

CDR3: CSVGGQGPGANVLTF
DNA: TGCAGCGTGGGGGGACAGGGCCCTGGGGCCAACGTCCTGACTTTC
size: .
length: 15
J: TRBJ2-6
V: TRBV29-1
D: TRBD1

CDR3: CASSLTANTGELFF
DNA: TGTGCTAGCAGCTTAACGGCGAACACCGGGGAGCTGTTTTTT
size: few
length: 14
J: TRBJ2-2
V: TRBV7-3
D: .

CDR3: CSASMGAGAYNSPLHF
DNA: TGCAGTGCTAGTATGGGAGCAGGGGCTTATAATTCACCCCTCCACTTT
size: .
length: 16
J: TRBJ1-6
V: TRBV20-1
D: .

CDR3: CASSPDAYEQYF
DNA: TGTGCCAGCAGTCCAGATGCCTACGAGCAGTACTTC
size: once
length: 12
J: TRBJ2-7
V: TRBV2
D: .

CDR3: CAWIWTGYWFWYF
DNA: TGTGCCTGGATTTGGACAGGGTACTGGTTTTGGTACTTC
size: .
length: 13
J: TRBJ2-7
V: TRBV30
D: TRBD1

CDR3: CASRRDYRAIESPLHF
DNA: TGTGCCAGCAGACGCGATTACAGGGCGATTGAATCACCCCTCCACTTT
size: .
length: 16
J: TRBJ1-6
V: TRBV4-2
D: .

CDR3: CASKIAGGSTDTQYF
DNA: TGTGCCAGCAAGATAGCGGGGGGGAGCACAGATACGCAGTATTTT
size: .
length: 15
J: TRBJ2-3
V: TRBV7-2
D: TRBD2

CDR3: CATSRDRGGYYGYTF
DNA: TGTGCCACCAGCAGAGATCGAGGGGGCTACTATGGCTACACCTTC
size: .
length: 15
J: TRBJ1-2
V: TRBV15
D: TRBD1

CDR3: CASSQVTFQETQYF
DNA: TGTGCCAGCAGCCAAGTGACCTTCCAAGAGACCCAGTACTTC
size: .
length: 14
J: TRBJ2-5
V: TRBV10-3
D: .

CDR3: CASSSRAHESGELFF
DNA: TGTGCCAGCAGCTCCCGGGCTCATGAGTCCGGGGAGCTGTTTTTT
size: once
length: 15
J: TRBJ2-2
V: TRBV11-3
D: .

CDR3: CASSVADRDTYEQYF
DNA: TGTGCCAGCAGCGTGGCGGACAGGGATACCTACGAGCAGTACTTC
size: .
length: 15
J: TRBJ2-7
V: TRBV9
D: TRBD1

CDR3: CASSVGLEQFF
DNA: TGTGCCAGCAGCGTTGGGCTTGAGCAGTTCTTC
size: .
length: 11
J: TRBJ2-1
V: TRBV5-1
D: .

CDR3: CAISESTGGSGYTF
DNA: TGTGCCATCAGTGAGTCGACAGGGGGCAGTGGCTACACCTTC
size: .
length: 14
J: TRBJ1-2
V: TRBV10-3
D: TRBD1

CDR3: CASKAEYTEAFF
DNA: TGTGCCAGCAAAGCGGAGTACACTGAAGCTTTCTTT
size: few
length: 12
J: TRBJ1-1
V: TRBV2
D: .

CDR3: CASGFGQGGETQYF
DNA: TGTGCTAGCGGCTTCGGACAGGGCGGAGAGACCCAGTACTTC
size: .
length: 14
J: TRBJ2-5
V: TRBV7-7
D: TRBD1

CDR3: CASRQTRNEKLFF
DNA: TGTGCCAGCCGACAGACCCGCAATGAAAAACTGTTTTTT
size: .
length: 13
J: TRBJ1-4
V: TRBV25-1
D: .

CDR3: CASSTPRAGNYGYTF
DNA: TGTGCCAGTAGTACCCCCAGGGCAGGGAACTATGGCTACACCTTC
size: .
length: 15
J: TRBJ1-2
V: TRBV19
D: .

CDR3: CATSPRPSNEQFF
DNA: TGTGCCACCAGCCCCCGGCCCTCCAATGAGCAGTTCTTC
size: .
length: 13
J: TRBJ2-1
V: TRBV15
D: .